This note documents a single T cell receptor (beta chain) sequence. Its specificity is not known. This record belongs to a study of OX40 agonist ivuxolimab in advanced cancers. At the level of the study: Dose-escalation patients had hepatocellular carcinoma, melanoma, renal cell or head and neck cancer.

TCRdb's copy holds only in-frame clones and misses some; the assay was immunoSEQ multiplex PCR. Of approximately 43,000 clones in the sample, about 85% were seen once. General study results and limits: Normalized expansion of T-cell clones was also low for some nonresponders. Expanded clones were, on average, more numerous among CD8+ T cells than CD4+. In the expanded peripheral T cells, antigen specificity was never determined.

Germline loops: CDR1 SGHTA, CDR2 FQGTGA. Trimming took off 5 bases at V and 5 bases at J, with 16 bases between the two ends. This CDR3 spans 15 amino acids. The sequenced sample was CD4+ or CD8+ T cells sorted from blood, obtained in a trial of the OX40 agonist ivuxolimab. The source of this sequence is an adult with an advanced solid tumor such as melanoma, head and neck, liver or kidney cancer. The chain uses TRBV7-3 and TRBJ2-1; a possible D gene is TRBD1 (7 bases). The CDR3 loop is CASSPGQWRDNEQFF. CDR3 DNA: TGTGCCAGCAGCCCGGGACAGTGGAGGGACAATGAGCAGTTCTTC.